This TCR beta chain appears in the sequencing data of a study of neurological immune-mediated disorders. Study observations and caveats: It was HTLV-1-associated myelopathy that showed the most TCR clonal expansion, while multiple sclerosis showed the least, falling below healthy controls.

This clonotype was seen ten or more times. Its antigen is currently unknown. Trimming removed 0 bases from V and 3 bases from J, with 16 bases in between. The CDR3 has 16 amino acids. Germline V lookup: CDR1 SGHRS, CDR2 YFSETQ. 5'RACE with 10-nucleotide random UMIs generated the cDNA. A single record per CDR3 protein comes from TCRdb applying MiXCR to the 5' RACE reads. This table holds tens of thousands of distinct CDR3 sequences, less than 5.5% found once. 2 million unsorted PBMCs were stored in RNAlater at -80 °C before RNA extraction. The TCR sequence derives from a man aged 30 to 39 with multiple sclerosis. What was sequenced was PBMCs. The chain has TRBV5-1 and TRBJ2-7; D might be TRBD2 (7 bases). The CDR3 bases are TGCGCCAGCAGCTTGGACAGGGCAGGACTAGGCTACGAGCAGTACTTC. The encoded protein is CASSLDRAGLGYEQYF.